This passage covers 22 T cell receptor beta chains from one sample sequenced in a study of CD8 T cells in ankylosing spondylitis. TCRdb itself ran the 5' RACE reads through MiXCR, one entry per CDR3 protein. This sample yields about 36,000 distinct CDR3 sequences, of which around 6.2% are seen a single time; roughly 12% belongs to the top ten. The specimen sequenced was blood, either unsorted or a sorted T cell fraction (not recorded which). The receptors shown here come from a male donor with ankylosing spondylitis or in good health (not recorded which).

J is TRBJ2-5 and V is TRBV29-1; TRBD2 matches 8 bases. CDR3 size: 12 residues. Germline V gene data show CDR1 as SQVTM and CDR2 as ANQGSEA. J gave up 3 bases and V 6 bases, and 3 bases lay outside the gene matches. CDR3 in amino acids: CSVTGGEETQYF. As DNA, the CDR3 is TGCAGCGTGACGGGAGGGGAAGAGACCCAGTACTTC. The full variable domain, in which reference TRBV29-1 and TRBJ2-5 provide the parts outside the CDR3, is SAVISQKPSRDICQRGTSLTIQCQVDSQVTMMFWYRQQPGQSLTLIATANQGSEATYESGFVIDKFPISRPNLTFSTLTVSNMSPEDSSIYLCSVTGGEETQYFGPGTRLLVL.

In this sample, this clonotype turned up many times. The chain employs TRBV6-4 and TRBJ1-2; D gene unclear. The CDR3 is 14 amino acids. CDR1 and CDR2 from the germline V gene are MRHNA and SNTAGT. Trimming removed 2 bases at V and 7 bases at J, with 14 bases between. CDR3 region: CASSDGGDMGGYTF. Here the CDR3 DNA reads TGTGCCAGCAGTGACGGAGGAGACATGGGTGGCTACACCTTC.

This clonotype occurred many times. This sequence joins TRBV5-8 and TRBJ2-1; no definite D call. This CDR3 has 16 residues. The V gene lost 1 base and the J gene lost 0 bases, with 11 bases spanning the gap. Per the germline V gene, CDR1 is SGHTS and CDR2 is YDEGEE. The CDR3 region is CASSLNFGYSYNEQFF. CDR3 DNA sequence: TGTGCCAGCAGCTTGAATTTCGGGTACTCCTACAATGAGCAGTTCTTC.

There are many counts of this clonotype. The J gene is TRBJ2-1, the V gene TRBV24-1, with D tentatively TRBD1 or TRBD2 (6 bases each). Germline V lookup: CDR1 KGHDR, CDR2 SFDVKD. V was shortened by 5 bases and J by 0 bases, with 19 bases between the two germline ends. CDR3 length: 18 residues. CDR3: CATSAPGAMVGSYNEQFF. CDR3 bases: TGTGCCACCAGTGCACCGGGGGCTATGGTCGGCTCCTACAATGAGCAGTTCTTC.

This clonotype was counted many times. The chain couples TRBV6-1 to TRBJ2-7; D gene ambiguous. CDR1 is MNHNS and CDR2 is SASEGT in the germline V gene. This CDR3 is built from 12 residues. Trimming took off 2 bases at V and 2 bases at J, with 4 bases between the two ends. CDR3 loop: CASSETTYEQYF. CDR3 coding DNA: TGTGCCAGCAGTGAAACAACCTACGAGCAGTACTTC.

This clonotype showed up many times. This rearrangement joins TRBV6-5 to TRBJ2-7, with D possibly being TRBD2 (6 bases). The CDR3 totals 16 residues. V lost 0 bases, J lost 1 base, and 13 bases lay in between. Germline V gene data show CDR1 as MNHEY and CDR2 as SVGAGI. This CDR3 is CASSYSTGETSYEQYF. CDR3 sequence (DNA): TGTGCCAGCAGTTACTCGACGGGGGAGACTTCCTACGAGCAGTACTTC.

This clonotype occurred many times. This chain's CDR3 is CASSLSRAASAWSPRTDTQYF. The CDR3 DNA follows: TGTGCCAGCAGTTTATCGAGAGCAGCTTCTGCCTGGTCTCCGCGCACAGATACGCAGTATTTT. The chain joins TRBV27 to TRBJ2-3; D remains ambiguous. Germline CDR1 MNHEY, CDR2 SMNVEV (reference sequence). V was clipped by 0 bases and J by 1 base, with 26 bases between them. This CDR3 comprises 21 residues.

The sample holds a few counts of this clonotype. The genes are TRBV12-3 or TRBV12-4 and TRBJ2-1; 11 bases are a match to TRBD1. Losses at the gene ends were 2 bases for V and 6 bases for J; bases not matched to a gene: 6. This CDR3 is 16 amino acids long. The CDR3 sequence: CASSLTTGTGGNEQFF. For the CDR3, the DNA is TGTGCCAGCAGTTTAACGACCGGGACAGGGGGCAATGAGCAGTTCTTC.

Judged by abundance, this clonotype is medium-sized. This chain connects TRBV29-1 to TRBJ2-5; a possible D gene is TRBD2 (7 bases). Deletions cut 4 bases from V and 5 bases from J, with 17 bases between. CDR3 size: 14 residues. Germline values: CDR1 SQVTM, CDR2 ANQGSEA. In DNA form, the CDR3 reads TGCAGCGTTGCCCATAGGGGGGGCAGGGAGACCCAGTACTTC. Translation gives CSVAHRGGRETQYF.

This clonotype was observed many times. The V and J genes are TRBV5-1 and TRBJ2-7; 8 bases map to TRBD1. After removal of 4 bases from V and 0 bases from J, the junction contained 21 bases not matched to a gene. The germline CDR1 and CDR2 sequences are SGHRS and YFSETQ. The CDR3 covers 20 residues. CDR3 region: CASSLDNRDRLTPSSYEQYF. CDR3 sequence (DNA): TGCGCCAGCAGCCTCGATAACCGGGACAGGCTAACTCCAAGCTCCTACGAGCAGTACTTC.

On this clonotype: Given a much more abundant clone one base away, this may be a read error. The CDR3 sequence is CASSFGTEFSGNTIYF. The CDR3 region has the DNA TGTGCCAGCAGTTTCGGGACAGAGTTTTCTGGAAACACCATATATTTT. The rearrangement uses TRBV12-3 or TRBV12-4 and TRBJ1-3; the match to TRBD1 covers 7 bases. The V gene end was trimmed by 3 bases and the J gene end by 1 base; junction bases not matched to a gene: 6. This CDR3 is 16 amino acids long.

This clonotype was observed a handful of times. The V and J genes are TRBV24-1 and TRBJ2-2, with D perhaps matching TRBD2 (5 bases). Germline lookup yields CDR1 KGHDR and CDR2 SFDVKD. The CDR3 sequence is 15 residues long. V was clipped by 0 bases and J by 5 bases, with 9 bases between them. CDR3 amino acids: CATSDLLGSTGELFF. The CDR3 DNA follows: TGTGCCACCAGTGATTTGCTTGGGAGTACCGGGGAGCTGTTTTTT.

Regarding this clonotype: A much more abundant neighbour one base away suggests this may be a read error. J is TRBJ2-2 and V is TRBV14; the D gene is possibly TRBD1 (5 bases). There are 13 residues in the CDR3. CDR1 and CDR2 (germline): SGHDN, FVKESK. Trimming removed 2 bases at V and 5 bases at J, with 6 bases between. CDR3 DNA: TGTGCCAGCAGCCAAAAGGGGACCGGGGAGCTGTTTTTT. It encodes CASSQKGTGELFF.

This clonotype was detected many times. The rearrangement uses TRBV6-6 and TRBJ1-1; a weak D match, TRBD1 (6 bases). The germline V gene encodes CDR1 MNHNY and CDR2 SVGAGI (reference sequence). Between the trimmed V and J ends, which lost 4 bases and 5 bases, there was a span of 17 bases. The CDR3 has 15 residues. CDR3 protein: CASSSHGQSGTEAFF. The CDR3 nucleotides are TGTGCCAGCAGTTCCCATGGACAGAGTGGTACTGAAGCTTTCTTT.

Ten or more counts support this clonotype. This rearrangement joins TRBV9 to TRBJ2-1; the match to TRBD2 covers 10 bases. Germline CDR1 and CDR2: SGDLS and YYNGEE. The CDR3 has 16 amino acids. V was pared by 4 bases and J by 0 bases, with 4 bases of the junction left unmatched. The DNA for the CDR3 is TGTGCCAGCAGCTTCGGACTAGCGGCCTCCTACAATGAGCAGTTCTTC. This sequence encodes CASSFGLAASYNEQFF.

At least ten counts were recorded for this clonotype. The chain has TRBV4-2 and TRBJ2-2, with 8 bases fitting TRBD2. CDR3 size: 15 residues. CDR1 and CDR2 (germline): LGHNA, YNFKEQ. The V and J ends lost 4 bases and 4 bases, in that order; junction bases with no gene match: 5. The CDR3 reads CASSPGGGFTGELFF. DNA of the CDR3: TGTGCCAGCAGCCCCGGGGGGGGTTTCACCGGGGAGCTGTTTTTT.

This clonotype showed up many times. The chain is built from TRBV10-2 and TRBJ2-7; D is possibly TRBD2 (5 bases). The V gene's germline CDR1 is WSHSY and CDR2 SAAADI. Trimming left V 1 base short and J 6 bases short, with 13 bases between. CDR3 length equals 14 residues. This CDR3 is CASSELRVTGEQYF. The CDR3 region has the DNA TGCGCCAGCAGTGAGTTGAGGGTAACCGGCGAGCAGTACTTC.

The chain combines TRBV4-2 with TRBJ2-5, with D possibly TRBD1 on 5 matching bases. Trimming took 0 bases from V and 1 from J, leaving 9 bases between them. The germline CDR1 and CDR2 sequences are LGHNA and YNFKEQ. The CDR3 is 15 residues long. The CDR3 is CASSQDFRVQETQYF. CDR3 coding DNA: TGTGCCAGCAGCCAAGACTTCAGGGTCCAAGAGACCCAGTACTTC.

This clonotype was observed at least ten times. The V call is TRBV7-2, the J call TRBJ2-3; D might be TRBD2 (6 bases). V shed 1 base and J shed 0 bases, with 8 bases lying between them. The length of the CDR3 is 15 residues. Germline V gene lookup returns CDR1 SGHTA and CDR2 FQGNSA. CDR3 amino acids: CASSLDGSSTDTQYF. The CDR3 DNA is TGTGCCAGCAGCTTAGACGGGAGCAGCACAGATACGCAGTATTTT.

This clonotype was observed at least ten times. V is TRBV12-3 or TRBV12-4 and J is TRBJ1-1; no clear D. The CDR3 has 13 amino acids. Deletions cut 1 base from V and 0 bases from J, with 3 bases between. The CDR3 loop reads CASSLDLNTEAFF. CDR3 DNA sequence: TGTGCCAGCAGTTTAGACCTGAACACTGAAGCTTTCTTT.

In this sample, this clonotype turned up a few times. The rearrangement uses TRBV5-1 and TRBJ1-1; D not certain. Germline CDR1 SGHRS, CDR2 YFSETQ. The CDR3 is 15 residues long. Trimming removed 0 bases from V and 8 bases from J, with 17 bases in between. In nucleotides, the CDR3 is TGCGCCAGCAGCTTGGAATCCCGGCTGACCCTCGAAGCTTTCTTT. Translating gives CASSLESRLTLEAFF.

In its sample, this clonotype was seen many times. The V gene is TRBV20-1, the J gene TRBJ2-3; 12 bases map to TRBD2. The junction had 10 bases not matched to a gene; V was cut back by 4 bases and J by 8 bases. Germline CDR1 reads DFQATT; CDR2 reads SNEGSKA (reference sequence). The CDR3 length is 15 residues. The CDR3 protein is CSAKTSGGERSTQYF. The DNA of the CDR3 is TGCAGTGCTAAGACTAGCGGGGGCGAACGAAGTACGCAGTATTTT.